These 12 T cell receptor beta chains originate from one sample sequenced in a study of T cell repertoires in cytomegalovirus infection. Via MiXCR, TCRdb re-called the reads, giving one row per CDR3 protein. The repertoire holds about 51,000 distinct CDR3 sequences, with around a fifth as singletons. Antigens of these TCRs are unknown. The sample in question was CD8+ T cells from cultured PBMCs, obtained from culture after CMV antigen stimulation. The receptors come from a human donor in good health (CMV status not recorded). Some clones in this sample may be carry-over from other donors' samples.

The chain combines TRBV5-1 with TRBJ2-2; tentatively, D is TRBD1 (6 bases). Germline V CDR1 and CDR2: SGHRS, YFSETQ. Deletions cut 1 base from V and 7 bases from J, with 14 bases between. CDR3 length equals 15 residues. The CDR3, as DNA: TGCGCCAGCAGCTTGTACAGGGCAACTAGCGGGGAGCTGTTTTTT. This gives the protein CASSLYRATSGELFF.

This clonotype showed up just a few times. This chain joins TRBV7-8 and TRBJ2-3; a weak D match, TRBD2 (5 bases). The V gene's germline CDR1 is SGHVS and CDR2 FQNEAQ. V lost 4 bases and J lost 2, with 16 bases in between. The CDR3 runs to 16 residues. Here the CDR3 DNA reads TGTGCCAGCAGCTCGGAGGAATTGGGGATCACAGATACGCAGTATTTT. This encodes CASSSEELGITDTQYF.

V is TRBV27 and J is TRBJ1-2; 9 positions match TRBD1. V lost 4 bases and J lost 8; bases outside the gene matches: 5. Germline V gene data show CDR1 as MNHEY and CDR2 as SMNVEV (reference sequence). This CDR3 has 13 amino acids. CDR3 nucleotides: TGTGCCAGCAGTTCACAGGGGGCGGGAGGCTACACCTTC. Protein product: CASSSQGAGGYTF.

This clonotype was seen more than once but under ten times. The CDR3: CASTTGLAGPGELFF. CDR3 in DNA: TGTGCCAGCACCACAGGACTAGCGGGTCCCGGGGAGCTGTTTTTT. The rearrangement links TRBV6-1 to TRBJ2-2; 11 bases line up with TRBD2. Trimming at V came to 7 bases and at J to 6 bases, leaving 7 bases not matched to a gene. The CDR3 extends over 15 amino acids. The germline V gene encodes CDR1 MNHNS and CDR2 SASEGT.

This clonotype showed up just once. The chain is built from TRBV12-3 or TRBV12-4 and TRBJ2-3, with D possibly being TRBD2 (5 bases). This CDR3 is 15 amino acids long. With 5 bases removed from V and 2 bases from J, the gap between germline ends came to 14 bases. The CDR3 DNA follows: TGTGCCAGCAGTCCTCGGACTTCTTACACAGATACGCAGTATTTT. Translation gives CASSPRTSYTDTQYF.

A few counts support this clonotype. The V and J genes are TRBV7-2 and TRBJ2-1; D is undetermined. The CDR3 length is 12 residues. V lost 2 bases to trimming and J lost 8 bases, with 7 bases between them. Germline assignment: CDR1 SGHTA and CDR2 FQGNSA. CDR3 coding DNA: TGTGCCAGCAGCTTAATGCCGGATGAGCAGTTCTTC. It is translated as CASSLMPDEQFF.

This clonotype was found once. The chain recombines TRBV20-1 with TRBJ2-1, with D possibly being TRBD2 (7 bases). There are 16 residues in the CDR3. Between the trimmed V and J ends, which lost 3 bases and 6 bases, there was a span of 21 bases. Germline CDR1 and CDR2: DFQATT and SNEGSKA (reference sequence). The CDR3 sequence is CSARPLRGGSFNEQFF. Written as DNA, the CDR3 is TGCAGTGCTAGGCCCCTGAGGGGGGGGAGTTTCAATGAGCAGTTCTTC.

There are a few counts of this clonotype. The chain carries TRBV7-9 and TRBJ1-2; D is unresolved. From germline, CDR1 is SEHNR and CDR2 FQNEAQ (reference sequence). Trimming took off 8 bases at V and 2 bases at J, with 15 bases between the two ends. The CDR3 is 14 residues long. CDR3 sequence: CASLLPMGNYGYTF. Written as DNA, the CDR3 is TGTGCCAGCCTACTACCTATGGGAAACTATGGCTACACCTTC.

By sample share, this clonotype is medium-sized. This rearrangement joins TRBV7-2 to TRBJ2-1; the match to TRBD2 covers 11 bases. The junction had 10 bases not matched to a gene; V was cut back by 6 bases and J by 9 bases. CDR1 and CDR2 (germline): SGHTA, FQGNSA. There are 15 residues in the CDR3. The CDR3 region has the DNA TGTGCCAGCAGAATGACTAGCGGGAAAATCAGTGAGCAGTTCTTC. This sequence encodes CASRMTSGKISEQFF.

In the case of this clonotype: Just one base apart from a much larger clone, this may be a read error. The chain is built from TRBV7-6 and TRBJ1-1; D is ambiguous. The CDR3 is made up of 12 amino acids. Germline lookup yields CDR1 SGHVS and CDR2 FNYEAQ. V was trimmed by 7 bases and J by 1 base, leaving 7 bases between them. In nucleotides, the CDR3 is TGTGCCAGCACGAAGAAGAACACTGAAGCTTTCTTT. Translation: CASTKKNTEAFF.

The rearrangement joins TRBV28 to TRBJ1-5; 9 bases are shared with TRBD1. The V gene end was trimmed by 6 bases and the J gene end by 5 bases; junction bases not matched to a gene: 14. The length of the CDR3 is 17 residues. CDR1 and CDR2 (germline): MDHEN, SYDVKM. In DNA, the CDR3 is TGTGCCAGCAGCTTAAACCCCCGGGACAGGGTTTATCAGCCCCAGCATTTT. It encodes CASSLNPRDRVYQPQHF.

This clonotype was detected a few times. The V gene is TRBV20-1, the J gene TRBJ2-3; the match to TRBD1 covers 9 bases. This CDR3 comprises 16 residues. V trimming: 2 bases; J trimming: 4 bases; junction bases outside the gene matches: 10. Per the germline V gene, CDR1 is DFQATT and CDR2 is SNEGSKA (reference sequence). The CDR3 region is CSARPYLTGGADTQYF. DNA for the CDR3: TGCAGTGCTAGACCGTACCTTACAGGGGGCGCAGATACGCAGTATTTT.